A single sample is the source of the 8 T cell receptor beta chains below, sequenced in a study of T-cell reconstitution after alpha-beta-depleted transplantation in children. The TCRbeta library incorporated unique molecular identifiers. TCRdb reprocessed the PCR reads via MiXCR and lists one record per CDR3 protein. The sample yields 170,000 or so distinct CDR3 sequences, 6% to 7% seen once. Sequenced material: PBMCs from the stem cell graft donor, taken from the stem cell graft. The receptors shown here come from a human donor who donated a stem cell graft to a child with Wiskott-Aldrich syndrome.

Only a few counts were recorded for this clonotype. The chain has TRBV7-8 and TRBJ1-5, with 10 positions matching TRBD1. Germline CDR1 and CDR2: SGHVS and FQNEAQ. The CDR3 is 17 amino acids. The V gene end was trimmed by 3 bases and the J gene end by 4 bases; junction bases not matched to a gene: 9. As DNA, the CDR3 is TGTGCCAGCAGCTTGGCCGGGACAGGGGCGGGAAATCAGCCCCAGCATTTT. Encoded protein: CASSLAGTGAGNQPQHF.

This clonotype occurred many times. The chain employs TRBV20-1 and TRBJ1-6, with D possibly being TRBD1 (6 bases). The CDR3 has 13 residues. Trimming removed 7 bases from V and 7 bases from J, with 14 bases in between. Germline V CDR1 and CDR2: DFQATT, SNEGSKA (reference sequence). The CDR3 coding sequence is TGCAGTGTCCCCGGGCAGGGGAATTCACCCCTCCACTTT. Its translation: CSVPGQGNSPLHF.

This clonotype was found many times. J is TRBJ1-2 and V is TRBV7-8; TRBD1 is a possible D gene (5 bases). This CDR3 is 14 amino acids long. V lost 8 bases to trimming and J lost 4 bases, with 17 bases between them. Per the germline V gene, CDR1 is SGHVS and CDR2 is FQNEAQ. CDR3: CASGASWGPYGYTF. In DNA form, the CDR3 reads TGTGCCAGCGGTGCGAGTTGGGGCCCCTATGGCTACACCTTC.

This clonotype was observed at least ten times. This chain links TRBV20-1 with TRBJ2-1; no clear D. The CDR3 consists of 13 residues. Germline CDR1 reads DFQATT; CDR2 reads SNEGSKA (reference sequence). V was pared by 3 bases and J by 2 bases, with 8 bases between. The CDR3 sequence is CSASGGPYNEQFF. CDR3 DNA sequence: TGCAGTGCTAGTGGCGGACCCTACAATGAGCAGTTCTTC.

This clonotype appeared many times. V gene TRBV12-3 or TRBV12-4 combines with J gene TRBJ2-5; TRBD1 matches 8 bases. This CDR3 comprises 12 residues. V lost 5 bases to trimming and J lost 14 bases; unmatched junction nucleotides: 10. Here the CDR3 DNA reads TGTGCCAGCAGTCCTTCCAGGGGGCGGTTTTACTTC. It translates to CASSPSRGRFYF.

This clonotype was recorded at least ten times. The rearrangement links TRBV20-1 to TRBJ1-5; D unresolved. Germline lookup yields CDR1 DFQATT and CDR2 SNEGSKA (reference sequence). This CDR3 region has 16 residues. Trimming left V 0 bases short and J 0 bases short, with 12 bases between. CDR3 loop: CSARDLSEYSNQPQHF. CDR3 coding DNA: TGCAGTGCTAGAGATCTTTCAGAATATAGCAATCAGCCCCAGCATTTT.

This clonotype was recorded at least ten times. The V gene is TRBV7-6, the J gene TRBJ2-1; the match to TRBD2 covers 9 bases. The CDR3 loop spans 14 amino acids. Germline assignment: CDR1 SGHVS and CDR2 FNYEAQ. V shed 8 bases, J shed 5 bases, and the junction held 7 bases outside the gene matches. Here the CDR3 reads CASGRSGGNNEQFF. CDR3 nucleotides: TGTGCCAGCGGCCGTAGCGGGGGAAACAATGAGCAGTTCTTC.

This clonotype was detected only a few times. The chain employs TRBV30 and TRBJ2-7; D remains unclear. CDR1 GTSNPN and CDR2 SVGIG come from the germline V gene (reference sequence). The CDR3 extends over 13 amino acids. Trimming removed 0 bases from V and 6 bases from J, with 12 bases in between. This chain's CDR3 is CAWSVRPSTEQYF. CDR3 nucleotide sequence: TGTGCCTGGAGTGTAAGACCTTCCACCGAGCAGTACTTC.